A single sample is the source of the 3 T cell receptor beta chains below, sequenced in a study of blood T cell repertoires in COVID-19. Clones were read by immunoSEQ multiplex PCR, and TCRdb kept only the in-frame ones, dropping some. Among 130,000 to 150,000 clones listed, roughly 79% were seen once. Sequencing was performed on peripheral blood. These receptors originate from a woman aged 60-75 years with acute or convalescent COVID-19.

The table lists this clone with a few counts. V usage is TRBV19 and J usage is TRBJ2-1; 9 bases fit TRBD2. The germline V gene encodes CDR1 LNHDA and CDR2 SQIVND (reference sequence). J was trimmed by 2 bases and V by 5 bases; bases with no gene match: 10. The CDR3 runs to 17 residues. In DNA form, the CDR3 reads TGTGCCAGTAGTCCCCCCCCAGCGGGAGGTACCTACAATGAGCAGTTCTTC. Its translation is CASSPPPAGGTYNEQFF.

This clone showed up just once. V usage is TRBV29-1 and J usage is TRBJ1-1, with a tentative D call TRBD1 (5 bases). V was shortened by 6 bases and J by 7 bases, with 12 bases between the two germline ends. The CDR3 runs 11 residues. CDR1 SQVTM and CDR2 ANQGSEA come from the germline V gene. The CDR3 sequence: CSVAQGFEAFF. The CDR3 DNA sequence: TGCAGCGTCGCGCAGGGATTTGAAGCTTTCTTT.

The J gene is TRBJ1-2, the V gene TRBV5-4; the match to TRBD1 covers 7 bases. The germline V gene encodes CDR1 SGHNT and CDR2 YYREEE (reference sequence). After removal of 1 base from V and 2 bases from J, the junction contained 5 bases not matched to a gene. The CDR3 is 15 amino acids. CDR3 amino acids: CASSLRDRYNYGYTF. The CDR3, as DNA: TGTGCCAGCAGCTTGCGGGACAGATACAACTATGGCTACACCTTC.